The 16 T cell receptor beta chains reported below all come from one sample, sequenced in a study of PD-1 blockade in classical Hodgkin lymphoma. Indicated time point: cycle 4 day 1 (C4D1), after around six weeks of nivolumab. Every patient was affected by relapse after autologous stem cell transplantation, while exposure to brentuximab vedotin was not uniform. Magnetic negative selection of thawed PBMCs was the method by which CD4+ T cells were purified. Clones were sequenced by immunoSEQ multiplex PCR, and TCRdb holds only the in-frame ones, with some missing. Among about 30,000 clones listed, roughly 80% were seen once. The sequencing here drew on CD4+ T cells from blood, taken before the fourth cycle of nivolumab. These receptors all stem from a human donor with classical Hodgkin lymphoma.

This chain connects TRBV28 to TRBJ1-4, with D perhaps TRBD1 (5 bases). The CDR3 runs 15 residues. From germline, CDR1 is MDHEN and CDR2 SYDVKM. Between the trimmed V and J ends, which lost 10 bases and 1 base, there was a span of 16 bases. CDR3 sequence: CATFRELGTNEKLFF. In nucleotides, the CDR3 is TGTGCCACCTTCAGGGAACTGGGAACTAATGAAAAACTGTTTTTT. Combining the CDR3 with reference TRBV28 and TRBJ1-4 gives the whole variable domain DVKVTQSSRYLVKRTGEKVFLECVQDMDHENMFWYRQDPGLGLRLIYFSYDVKMKEKGDIPEGYSVSREKKERFSLILESASTNQTSMYLCATFRELGTNEKLFFGSGTQLSVL.

The CDR3 sequence is CASSQIGRGENGYTF. DNA for the CDR3: TGTGCCAGCAGCCAAATCGGTCGGGGAGAAAATGGCTACACCTTC. This chain joins TRBV14 and TRBJ1-2; unclear D gene. This CDR3 has 15 residues. Germline V gene data show CDR1 as SGHDN and CDR2 as FVKESK. V lost 2 bases, J lost 6 bases, and 16 bases lay in between. Full variable domain (missing parts from reference TRBV14 and TRBJ1-2): EAGVTQFPSHSVIEKGQTVTLRCDPISGHDNLYWYRRVMGKEIKFLLHFVKESKQDESGMPNNRFLAERTGGTYSTLKVQPAELEDSGVYFCASSQIGRGENGYTFGSGTRLTVV.

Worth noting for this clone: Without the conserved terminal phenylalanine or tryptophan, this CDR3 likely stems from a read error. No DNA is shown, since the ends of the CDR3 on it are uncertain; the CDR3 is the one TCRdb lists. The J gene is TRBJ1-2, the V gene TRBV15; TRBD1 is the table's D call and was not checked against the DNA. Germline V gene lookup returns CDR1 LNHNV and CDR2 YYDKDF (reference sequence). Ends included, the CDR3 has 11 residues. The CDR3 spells CATSRDLKGVP.

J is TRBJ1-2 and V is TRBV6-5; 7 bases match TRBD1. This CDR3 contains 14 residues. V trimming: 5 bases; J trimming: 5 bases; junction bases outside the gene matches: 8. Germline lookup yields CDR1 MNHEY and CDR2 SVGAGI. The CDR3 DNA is TGTGCCAGCAGTGACGGACAGGCAAATTATGGCTACACCTTC. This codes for CASSDGQANYGYTF.

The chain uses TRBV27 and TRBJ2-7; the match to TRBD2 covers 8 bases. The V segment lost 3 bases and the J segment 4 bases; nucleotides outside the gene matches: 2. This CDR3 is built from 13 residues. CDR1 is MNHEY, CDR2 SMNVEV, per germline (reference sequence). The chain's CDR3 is CASSFRGGYEQYF. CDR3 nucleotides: TGTGCCAGCAGTTTCCGGGGGGGGTACGAGCAGTACTTC.

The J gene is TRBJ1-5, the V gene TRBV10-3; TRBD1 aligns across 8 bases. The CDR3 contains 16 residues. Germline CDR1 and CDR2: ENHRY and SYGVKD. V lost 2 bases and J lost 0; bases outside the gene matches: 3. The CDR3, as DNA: TGTGCCATCAGTGAGCAGGGGGCGCTTAGCAATCAGCCCCAGCATTTT. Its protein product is CAISEQGALSNQPQHF.

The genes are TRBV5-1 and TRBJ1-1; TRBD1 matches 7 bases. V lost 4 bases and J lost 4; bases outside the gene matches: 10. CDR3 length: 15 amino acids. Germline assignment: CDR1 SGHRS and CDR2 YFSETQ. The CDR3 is CASSTRQGGGTEAFF. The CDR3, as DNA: TGCGCCAGCAGCACACGACAGGGAGGGGGCACTGAAGCTTTCTTT.

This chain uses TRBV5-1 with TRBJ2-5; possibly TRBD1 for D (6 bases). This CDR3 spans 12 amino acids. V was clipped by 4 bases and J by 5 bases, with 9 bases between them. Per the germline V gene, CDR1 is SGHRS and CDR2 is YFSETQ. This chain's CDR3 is CASSQGSETQYF. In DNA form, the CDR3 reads TGCGCCAGCAGCCAGGGGAGCGAGACCCAGTACTTC.

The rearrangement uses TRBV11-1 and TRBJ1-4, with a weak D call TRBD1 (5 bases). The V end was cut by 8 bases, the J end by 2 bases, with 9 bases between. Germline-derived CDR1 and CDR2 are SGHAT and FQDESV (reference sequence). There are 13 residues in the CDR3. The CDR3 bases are TGTGCCAGCTCCAGGGAGACTAATGAAAAACTGTTTTTT. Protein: CASSRETNEKLFF.

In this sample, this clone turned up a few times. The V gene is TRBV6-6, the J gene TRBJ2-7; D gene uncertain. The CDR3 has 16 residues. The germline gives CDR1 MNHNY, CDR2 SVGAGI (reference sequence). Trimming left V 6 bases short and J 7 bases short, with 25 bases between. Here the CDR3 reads CASSSLRETVKDEQYF. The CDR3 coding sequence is TGTGCCAGCAGCTCCTTGCGTGAGACGGTGAAGGATGAGCAGTACTTC.

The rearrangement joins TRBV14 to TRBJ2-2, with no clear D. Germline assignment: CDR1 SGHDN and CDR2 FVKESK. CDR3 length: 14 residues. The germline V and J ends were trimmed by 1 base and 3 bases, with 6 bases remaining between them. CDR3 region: CASSQAAHTGELFF. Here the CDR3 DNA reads TGTGCCAGCAGCCAAGCGGCCCACACCGGGGAGCTGTTTTTT.

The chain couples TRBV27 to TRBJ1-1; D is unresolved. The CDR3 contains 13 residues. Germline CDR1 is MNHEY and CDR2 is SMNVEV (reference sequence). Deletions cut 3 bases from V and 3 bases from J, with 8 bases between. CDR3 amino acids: CASSLVLDTEAFF. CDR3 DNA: TGTGCCAGCAGTTTGGTTCTGGACACTGAAGCTTTCTTT.

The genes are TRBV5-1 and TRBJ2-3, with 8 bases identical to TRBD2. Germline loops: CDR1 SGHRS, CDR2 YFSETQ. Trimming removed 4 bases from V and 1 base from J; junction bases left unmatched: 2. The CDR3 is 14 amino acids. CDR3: CASSPTSGTDTQYF. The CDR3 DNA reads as TGCGCCAGCAGCCCGACTAGCGGCACAGATACGCAGTATTTT.

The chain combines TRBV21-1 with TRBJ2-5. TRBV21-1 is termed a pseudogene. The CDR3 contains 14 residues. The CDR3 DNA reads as TGTGCCATCCGCCCGGACGCCCCTGGGGAGACCCAGTACTTC. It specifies CAIRPDAPGETQYF.

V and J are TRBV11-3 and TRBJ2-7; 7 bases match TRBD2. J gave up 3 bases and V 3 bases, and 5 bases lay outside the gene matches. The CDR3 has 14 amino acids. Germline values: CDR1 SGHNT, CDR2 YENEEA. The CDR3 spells CASSLSGANYEQYF. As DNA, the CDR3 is TGTGCCAGCAGCTTGAGCGGGGCGAACTACGAGCAGTACTTC. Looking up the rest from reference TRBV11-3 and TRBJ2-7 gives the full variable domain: EAGVVQSPRYKIIEKKQPVAFWCNPISGHNTLYWYLQNLGQGPELLIRYENEEAVDDSQLPKDRFSAERLKGVDSTLKIQPAELGDSAVYLCASSLSGANYEQYFGPGTRLTVT.

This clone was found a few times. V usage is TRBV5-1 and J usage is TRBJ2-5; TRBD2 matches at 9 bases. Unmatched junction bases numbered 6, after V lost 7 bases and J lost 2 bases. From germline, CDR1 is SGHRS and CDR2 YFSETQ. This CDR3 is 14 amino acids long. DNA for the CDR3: TGCGCCAGCCGAGCGGGGGGAAAGCAAGAGACCCAGTACTTC. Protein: CASRAGGKQETQYF.